Listed here are 11 T cell receptor beta chains from one sample, sequenced in a study of blood T cell repertoires in COVID-19. Produced via immunoSEQ multiplex PCR; TCRdb's table is partial and in-frame only. This table has some 80,000 clones, around 84% appearing once. Sequences were obtained from peripheral blood. These receptors were collected from a man aged 55-75 years with COVID-19, enrolled during active disease.

This chain connects TRBV18 to TRBJ2-3; 9 bases are a match to TRBD2. V dropped 0 bases and J dropped 3; count of bases not matched to a gene: 7. The CDR3 sequence is 17 residues long. Germline CDR1 is KGHSH and CDR2 is LQKENI. The CDR3 loop is CASSPPRRGLATDTQYF. CDR3 DNA sequence: TGTGCCAGCTCACCACCTCGCCGGGGACTAGCAACAGATACGCAGTATTTT.

The CDR3 DNA follows: TGTGCCAGCAGCTTCGTCGCGGGAGGGCCGGGGGATACGCAGTATTTT. This translates into CASSFVAGGPGDTQYF. The V and J genes are TRBV7-6 and TRBJ2-3, with TRBD2 matching 9 bases. The germline V gene encodes CDR1 SGHVS and CDR2 FNYEAQ. The CDR3 totals 16 residues. V shed 3 bases, J shed 6 bases, and the junction held 10 bases outside the gene matches.

The V gene is TRBV7-9, the J gene TRBJ2-1; TRBD1 might be the D (8 bases). The CDR3 runs to 14 residues. V lost 4 bases to trimming and J lost 10 bases, with 17 bases between them. Germline V gene data show CDR1 as SEHNR and CDR2 as FQNEAQ (reference sequence). The CDR3 DNA sequence: TGTGCCAGCAGCTCCACAGGGGGGGGCTTGGAGCAGTTCTTC. Its protein product is CASSSTGGGLEQFF.

The chain recombines TRBV2 with TRBJ1-3; D possibly corresponds to TRBD1 (5 bases). The CDR3 has 14 amino acids. V was pared by 7 bases and J by 0 bases, with 10 bases between. Germline values: CDR1 SNHLY, CDR2 FYNNEI. CDR3 sequence: CASNRGTSGNTIYF. Written as DNA, the CDR3 is TGTGCCAGCAATCGGGGGACCTCTGGAAACACCATATATTTT.

This chain joins TRBV7-2 and TRBJ1-5, with D possibly being TRBD1 (5 bases). V was cut by 4 bases and J by 1 base, with 14 bases left in between. This CDR3 has 16 amino acids. Germline CDR1 SGHTA, CDR2 FQGNSA. The CDR3 bases are TGTGCCAGCAGCTCGAGGAGGGGTGGCAGCAATCAGCCCCAGCATTTT. Translating gives CASSSRRGGSNQPQHF.

This clone was detected only once. The rearrangement uses TRBV3-1 (or the pseudogene TRBV3-2) and TRBJ1-4; perhaps TRBD1 as D (6 bases). The germline CDR1 and CDR2 sequences are LGHDT and YNNKEL (reference sequence). Trimming stripped 1 base from V and 12 bases from J, with 12 bases between. The CDR3 totals 13 residues. This CDR3 is CASSQAQGVELFF. CDR3 bases: TGTGCCAGCAGCCAAGCACAGGGCGTTGAACTGTTTTTT.

This sequence joins TRBV3-1 (or the pseudogene TRBV3-2) and TRBJ2-5; D is unclear. The germline CDR1 and CDR2 sequences are LGHDT and YNNKEL (reference sequence). The CDR3 runs to 12 residues. Between the trimmed V and J ends, which lost 6 bases and 3 bases, there was a span of 8 bases. CDR3 region: CASSRGEETQYF. The DNA of the CDR3 is TGTGCCAGCAGTCGCGGTGAAGAGACCCAGTACTTC.

The chain combines TRBV10-3 with TRBJ1-5, with a possible D match to TRBD1 (5 bases). Germline CDR1 ENHRY, CDR2 SYGVKD. The CDR3 has 13 amino acids. Between the trimmed V and J ends, which lost 7 bases and 4 bases, there was a span of 11 bases. Here the CDR3 reads CAIKPGPNQPQHF. Here the CDR3 DNA reads TGTGCCATCAAGCCAGGGCCGAATCAGCCCCAGCATTTT.

V is TRBV18 and J is TRBJ1-4, with TRBD1 matching over 8 bases. In germline, CDR1 is KGHSH, CDR2 LQKENI. The V gene end was trimmed by 6 bases and the J gene end by 7 bases; junction bases not matched to a gene: 13. The CDR3 has 16 residues. The CDR3 reads CASSLRDRTMGEKLFF. The CDR3 DNA reads as TGTGCCAGCTCCCTCAGGGACAGGACAATGGGTGAAAAACTGTTTTTT.

The rearrangement uses TRBV28 and TRBJ2-2; tentatively, D is TRBD1 (6 bases). Deletions cut 5 bases from V and 4 bases from J, with 14 bases between. Germline CDR1 MDHEN, CDR2 SYDVKM. This CDR3 region has 15 residues. This CDR3 reads CASSPGAGATGELFF. CDR3 bases: TGTGCCAGCAGTCCAGGGGCGGGTGCCACCGGGGAGCTGTTTTTT.

The gene calls are TRBV4-1 and TRBJ2-3, with TRBD2 matching 10 bases. Trimming cost V 6 bases and J 6 bases; bases outside gene matches: 9. The CDR3 totals 15 residues. Germline V gene lookup returns CDR1 MGHRA and CDR2 YSYEKL. CDR3 region: CASRGSGGARDTQYF. The DNA for the CDR3 is TGCGCCAGCAGGGGGAGCGGGGGGGCCCGTGATACGCAGTATTTT.